This T cell receptor beta chain appears in the sequencing data of a study of cytomegalovirus exposure and HLA in healthy donors. Study-wide results and caveats: Roughly uniform depth of sequencing across donors was assumed in presence/absence analyses. The study labeled approximately 150 TCR beta chains cytomegalovirus-associated.

The donors (healthy individuals) were bone marrow donors. For this clone: Its cognate antigen is unknown.

60 Vbeta and 13 Jbeta primers were used in PCR. The table came from immunoSEQ multiplex PCR; TCRdb's copy has only in-frame clones and leaves some out. Among under 150,000 clones listed, 82% were seen once. CDR1 and CDR2 (germline): SGHNT, YENEEA. V dropped 3 bases and J dropped 3 bases, with 5 bases sitting between them. The length of the CDR3 is 13 residues. Sequencing was performed on PBMCs. This clonotype was obtained from a male donor in good health and CMV-seronegative. V usage is TRBV11-3 and J usage is TRBJ2-2; the D is unclear. The chain's CDR3 is CASSLSDTGELFF. DNA of the CDR3: TGTGCCAGCAGCTTGTCAGACACCGGGGAGCTGTTTTTT.